One and the same sample provided the 20 T cell receptor beta chains below, sequenced in a study of CD8 T cells in Susac syndrome. Reverse transcription used about 0.45 to 1 ug RNA and random hexamers. In TCRdb, the immunoSEQ multiplex PCR reads were re-called with MiXCR into one record per CDR3 protein. The sample has about 300,000 distinct CDR3 sequences; about 82% are singletons. The specimen was CD8+ T cells from PBMCs. These receptors all come from a human donor with multiple sclerosis.

The V call is TRBV4-3, the J call TRBJ2-7, with 9 bases lining up with TRBD2. The CDR3 is 15 residues long. Germline assignment: CDR1 LGHNA and CDR2 YSLEER. Unmatched junction bases numbered 11, after V lost 8 bases and J lost 3 bases. The CDR3 DNA is TGCGCCAGCGCCCACGCCCTAGCGGGATTCTACGAGCAGTACTTC. Its translation is CASAHALAGFYEQYF.

The chain is built from TRBV28 and TRBJ2-1; D may be TRBD2 (6 bases). The V gene lost 6 bases and the J gene lost 3 bases, with 21 bases spanning the gap. This CDR3 region has 17 residues. Germline V gene data show CDR1 as MDHEN and CDR2 as SYDVKM. The CDR3 protein is CASRPFLARGGYNEQFF. The CDR3 region has the DNA TGTGCCAGCAGGCCTTTCCTAGCGCGAGGAGGCTACAATGAGCAGTTCTTC.

This rearrangement joins TRBV6-5 to TRBJ2-1; TRBD1 aligns across 7 bases. The CDR3 consists of 11 residues. V trimming: 4 bases; J trimming: 13 bases; junction bases outside the gene matches: 4. CDR1 MNHEY and CDR2 SVGAGI come from the germline V gene. The CDR3 nucleotides read TGTGCCAGCAGTTCTACAGGGGAACAGTTCTTC. Amino acids: CASSSTGEQFF.

The chain has TRBV12-3 or TRBV12-4 and TRBJ2-7; D unclear. Trimming cost V 3 bases and J 6 bases, with 12 bases left between them. There are 13 residues in the CDR3. CDR3 sequence (DNA): TGTGCCAGCAGTTTGGGTCGGGTGGCCGAGCAGTACTTC. Protein product: CASSLGRVAEQYF.

The rearrangement uses TRBV7-9 and TRBJ2-1; possibly TRBD2 for D (5 bases). The length of the CDR3 is 16 residues. Trimming took off 6 bases at V and 5 bases at J, with 20 bases between the two ends. Germline CDR1 reads SEHNR; CDR2 reads FQNEAQ (reference sequence). The DNA for the CDR3 is TGTGCCAGCAGTTCCACTAGGGAAAGGGCCGACAATGAGCAGTTCTTC. Protein: CASSSTRERADNEQFF.

The chain couples TRBV4-1 to TRBJ2-1; 9 bases are shared with TRBD2. The germline V gene encodes CDR1 MGHRA and CDR2 YSYEKL. V lost 1 base to trimming and J lost 5 bases; unmatched junction nucleotides: 12. This CDR3 contains 18 residues. The CDR3 region is CASSQVAGVIEDHNEQFF. The CDR3 coding sequence is TGCGCCAGCAGCCAAGTAGCGGGAGTAATTGAAGACCACAATGAGCAGTTCTTC.

In its sample, this clonotype was seen once. The CDR3 DNA reads as TGTGCCAGTAGTCCGCTGTGGAGCGGGGGGGTGTCCTACAATGAGCAGTTCTTC. Translation gives CASSPLWSGGVSYNEQFF. The chain employs TRBV19 and TRBJ2-1, with 10 bases identical to TRBD2. CDR1 is LNHDA, CDR2 SQIVND, per germline (reference sequence). CDR3 length: 18 amino acids. The ends lost 5 bases at V and 1 base at J; junction bases unmatched: 11.

This rearrangement joins TRBV4-3 to TRBJ2-1, with 9 bases lining up with TRBD2. The junction had 15 bases not matched to a gene; V was cut back by 4 bases and J by 5 bases. CDR3 length: 18 residues. The germline V gene has CDR1 LGHNA and CDR2 YSLEER. CDR3 DNA: TGCGCCAGCAGCCCCCGAACCCGGGGACTAGCCGATCACAATGAGCAGTTCTTC. Its protein is CASSPRTRGLADHNEQFF.

The chain has TRBV28 and TRBJ2-2; unclear D gene. CDR3 length: 17 residues. Germline V gene data show CDR1 as MDHEN and CDR2 as SYDVKM. V was clipped by 3 bases and J by 2 bases, with 16 bases between them. The CDR3 here is CASSFGPEHSNTGELFF. CDR3 DNA: TGTGCCAGCAGTTTTGGACCAGAACATTCTAACACCGGGGAGCTGTTTTTT.

This rearrangement joins TRBV27 to TRBJ2-3; D is possibly TRBD2 (5 bases). V was clipped by 0 bases and J by 1 base, with 11 bases between them. CDR3 length: 16 amino acids. The germline V gene encodes CDR1 MNHEY and CDR2 SMNVEV (reference sequence). This CDR3 is CASSLSGDLGTDTQYF. The CDR3 nucleotides read TGTGCCAGCAGTTTATCCGGGGATTTGGGCACAGATACGCAGTATTTT.

This clonotype was seen just once. The chain uses TRBV27 and TRBJ2-7; TRBD1 is a possible D gene (5 bases). There are 13 residues in the CDR3. The V and J ends lost 5 bases and 6 bases respectively, with 14 bases between them. Germline assignment: CDR1 MNHEY and CDR2 SMNVEV (reference sequence). The CDR3 sequence is CASSKYGAREQYF. CDR3 coding DNA: TGTGCCAGCAGTAAATATGGGGCCCGCGAGCAGTACTTC.

The V gene is TRBV4-3, the J gene TRBJ2-1; D perhaps matches TRBD2 (6 bases). The germline V gene has CDR1 LGHNA and CDR2 YSLEER. Trimming pared 3 bases from V and 7 bases from J, leaving 19 bases between. This CDR3 region has 16 residues. As DNA, the CDR3 is TGCGCCAGCAGCCAGACCATATCGGGAGTGGTAAATGAGCAGTTCTTC. Its protein product is CASSQTISGVVNEQFF.

The CDR3 spells CASSSGLYTEAFF. The CDR3 DNA reads as TGTGCCAGCAGTTCAGGGTTGTACACTGAAGCTTTCTTT. The V call is TRBV27, the J call TRBJ1-1; D is perhaps TRBD1 (5 bases). The V gene's germline CDR1 is MNHEY and CDR2 SMNVEV (reference sequence). V was clipped by 4 bases and J by 3 bases, with 9 bases between them. CDR3 length: 13 residues.

The sample holds one count of this clonotype. V and J are TRBV4-3 and TRBJ2-1, with D unclear. CDR1 and CDR2 (germline): LGHNA, YSLEER. Trimming stripped 1 base from V and 2 bases from J, with 6 bases between. The CDR3 extends over 14 amino acids. This CDR3 reads CASSQALAYNEQFF. CDR3 bases: TGCGCCAGCAGCCAAGCCCTAGCCTACAATGAGCAGTTCTTC.

The chain has TRBV6-5 and TRBJ2-3; D gene unclear. Germline V CDR1 and CDR2: MNHEY, SVGAGI. V lost 5 bases to trimming and J lost 2 bases, with 17 bases between them. The CDR3 is 16 amino acids. CDR3 sequence (DNA): TGTGCCAGCAGTCCCTCGAACAGACCCCCCACAGATACGCAGTATTTT. Translated: CASSPSNRPPTDTQYF.

The rearrangement joins TRBV28 to TRBJ2-1; 10 bases agree with TRBD1. This CDR3 is built from 16 residues. Germline V gives CDR1 MDHEN, CDR2 SYDVKM. V was pared by 3 bases and J by 7 bases, with 9 bases of the junction left unmatched. DNA of the CDR3: TGTGCCAGCAGTTTTAGGAGCGGACAGGGGGAAAATGAGCAGTTCTTC. This translates into CASSFRSGQGENEQFF.

J is TRBJ2-1 and V is TRBV14; possibly TRBD1 or TRBD2 for D (5 bases each). The CDR3 is 14 amino acids. The V and J ends lost 4 bases and 10 bases respectively, with 17 bases between them. Germline CDR1 SGHDN, CDR2 FVKESK. The CDR3 DNA reads TGTGCCAGCAGCCCGAACCCGGGACGAGGAGAGCAGTTCTTC. Protein product: CASSPNPGRGEQFF.

This sequence joins TRBV4-1 and TRBJ2-1; D is perhaps TRBD2 (6 bases). The germline CDR1 and CDR2 sequences are MGHRA and YSYEKL. Trimming stripped 4 bases from V and 0 bases from J, with 16 bases between. The CDR3 is made up of 17 amino acids. The CDR3 loop is CASSLGAGFGSYNEQFF. Written as DNA, the CDR3 is TGCGCCAGCAGCCTTGGTGCGGGATTTGGCTCCTACAATGAGCAGTTCTTC.

The chain combines TRBV5-8 with TRBJ2-7; D may be TRBD1 (5 bases). V dropped 5 bases and J dropped 2 bases, with 14 bases sitting between them. From germline, CDR1 is SGHTS and CDR2 YDEGEE. This CDR3 region has 14 residues. The CDR3: CASSYQGITYEQYF. The CDR3, as DNA: TGTGCCAGCAGTTACCAGGGAATTACCTACGAGCAGTACTTC. Variable domain in full (rest from reference TRBV5-8 and TRBJ2-7): EAGVTQSPTHLIKTRGQQATLRCSPISGHTSVYWYQQALGLGLQFLLWYDEGEERNRGNFPPRFSGRQFPNYSSELNVNALELEDSALYLCASSYQGITYEQYFGPGTRLTVT.

CDR3 protein: CASSSLLAGMHYEQYF. In nucleotides, the CDR3 is TGTGCCAGCAGTTCCCTACTAGCGGGGATGCACTACGAGCAGTACTTC. V gene TRBV6-2 or TRBV6-3 combines with J gene TRBJ2-7; TRBD2 matches at 10 bases. The V gene end was trimmed by 4 bases and the J gene end by 3 bases; junction bases not matched to a gene: 9. The length of the CDR3 is 16 residues. Germline V lookup: CDR1 MNHEY, CDR2 SVGEGT.